This T cell receptor beta chain derives from a study of glioma-infiltrating T cells after dendritic cell vaccination. Patients had residual fresh-frozen tumor tissue and more than two years of survival data. Input was 1.5 to 2.5 ug genomic DNA, or all available if less. Profiling relied on immunoSEQ multiplex PCR, and the TCRdb table lists in-frame clones only, not all of them. The sample shows roughly 100,000 clones, 80% to 90% of them seen only once. Per the germline V gene, CDR1 is SGHVS and CDR2 is FQNEAQ. V lost 3 bases to trimming and J lost 2 bases, with 9 bases between them. CDR3 length: 14 residues.

This receptor was identified in a human donor with glioblastoma. This chain uses TRBV7-8 with TRBJ2-3, with D perhaps TRBD1 (5 bases). The sequenced sample was blood, obtained before dendritic cell vaccination. CDR3 loop: CASSFLGDTDTQYF. CDR3 coding DNA: TGTGCCAGCAGCTTCCTAGGGGACACAGATACGCAGTATTTT.